Below, 23 T cell receptor beta chains from the same sample are listed, as sequenced in a study of Graves' ophthalmopathy and Graves' hyperthyroidism. Investigators amplified TCR beta CDR3 regions from RNA transcripts. The authors performed first-round RT-PCR with HTBI primers and then a second-round multiplex PCR. MiXCR, run by TCRdb on the multiplex PCR reads, gives a single entry per CDR3 protein. This sample has around 520,000 distinct CDR3 sequences; 35% to 40% occur once, and the top ten carry approximately 4.1%. The sample consisted of peripheral blood or thyroid tissue (not recorded which). The receptor source for this set is an adult man with Graves' hyperthyroidism.

As regards this clonotype: Compared with germline, one end of the junction differs, possibly owing to a read error. The chain uses TRBV7-9 and TRBJ2-3, with D maybe TRBD1 (5 bases). CDR1 and CDR2 (germline): SEHNR, FQNEAQ (reference sequence). The CDR3 contains 15 residues. CDR3 sequence (DNA): TGTGCCAGCAGCTTGACCTTGGGGAACACAGGTACGCAGTATTTT. Translating it yields CASSLTLGNTGTQYF.

This clonotype appeared a single time. The V gene is TRBV24-1, the J gene TRBJ2-7; TRBD2 matches at 11 bases. With 5 bases clipped from V and 4 bases from J, the junction kept 6 bases outside the gene matches. This CDR3 region has 15 residues. Germline V gives CDR1 KGHDR, CDR2 SFDVKD. CDR3 amino acids: CATSAGGLAGYEQYF. CDR3 bases: TGTGCCACCAGTGCAGGTGGACTAGCGGGTTACGAGCAGTACTTC.

The DNA for the CDR3 is TGTGCCAGCAGTTTAAGACGTTTGGTCACTGAAGCTTTCTTT. Its translation is CASSLRRLVTEAFF. This chain joins TRBV28 and TRBJ1-1; D gene unclear. This CDR3 is 14 amino acids long. With 2 bases removed from V and 4 bases from J, the gap between germline ends came to 11 bases. CDR1 is MDHEN, CDR2 SYDVKM, per germline.

Many counts were recorded for this clonotype. V and J are TRBV7-2 and TRBJ2-7; tentatively, D is TRBD2 (6 bases). Germline V lookup: CDR1 SGHTA, CDR2 FQGNSA. The CDR3 consists of 13 residues. Trimming removed 0 bases at V and 5 bases at J, with 8 bases between. The CDR3 DNA reads TGTGCCAGCAGCTTAGCGGGAGGCCACGAGCAGTACTTC. Its translation: CASSLAGGHEQYF.

This clonotype was observed many times. This sequence joins TRBV5-1 and TRBJ2-7; 9 bases agree with TRBD1. Germline CDR1 SGHRS, CDR2 YFSETQ. Germline trimming cut 3 bases from V and 6 bases from J; bases unmatched to any gene: 10. The CDR3 has 15 residues. The CDR3 coding sequence is TGCGCCAGCAGCTATACCGGGACAGGGTTCTTCGAGCAGTACTTC. This sequence encodes CASSYTGTGFFEQYF.

The chain joins TRBV19 to TRBJ2-7, with D uncertain. The germline gives CDR1 LNHDA, CDR2 SQIVND (reference sequence). Trimming removed 1 base from V and 5 bases from J, with 6 bases in between. CDR3 length equals 12 residues. In DNA, the CDR3 is TGTGCCAGTAGTATAGGGCGGAACGAGCAGTACTTC. Amino acid sequence: CASSIGRNEQYF. Complete variable domain (other parts from reference TRBV19 and TRBJ2-7): DGGITQSPKYLFRKEGQNVTLSCEQNLNHDAMYWYRQDPGQGLRLIYYSQIVNDFQKGDIAEGYSVSREKKESFPLTVTSAQKNPTAFYLCASSIGRNEQYFGPGTRLTVT.

This clonotype occurred a few times. The V and J genes are TRBV27 and TRBJ2-5; TRBD2 matches at 8 bases. CDR1 and CDR2 (germline): MNHEY, SMNVEV (reference sequence). The CDR3 contains 18 residues. V was clipped by 1 base and J by 10 bases; unmatched bases: 20. CDR3 bases: TGTGCCAGCAGTTTATTCGGTGGGGGGTTGACTAGCGCGGCGGACCAGTACTTC. Protein sequence: CASSLFGGGLTSAADQYF.

For this clonotype: One junction end does not reproduce the germline sequence, and a read error may be involved. V and J are TRBV7-9 and TRBJ2-6; 8 nucleotides align to TRBD1. Germline-derived CDR1 and CDR2 are SEHNR and FQNEAQ (reference sequence). This CDR3 is built from 12 residues. The CDR3 is CASSFDRDRMIF. CDR3 sequence (DNA): TGTGCCAGCAGCTTTGACCGGGACAGGATGATTTTC.

This clonotype was observed at least ten times. The genes are TRBV24-1 and TRBJ1-2, with a possible D match to TRBD1 (5 bases). The CDR3 contains 13 residues. Germline lookup yields CDR1 KGHDR and CDR2 SFDVKD. Trimming cost V 4 bases and J 8 bases, with 13 bases left between them. The CDR3 is CATSETGTRGYTF. DNA of the CDR3: TGTGCCACCAGTGAAACCGGGACGCGAGGCTACACCTTC.

This clonotype was seen only a few times. The J gene is TRBJ2-2, the V gene TRBV12-3 or TRBV12-4; no clear D gene. Trimming cost V 8 bases and J 1 base, with 14 bases left between them. The CDR3 totals 15 residues. The CDR3 here is CASSTIGQNTGELFF. CDR3 in DNA: TGTGCCAGCTCTACAATCGGGCAGAACACCGGGGAGCTGTTTTTT.

This clonotype has a handful of counts. This chain uses TRBV12-5 with TRBJ2-7; TRBD1 matches at 7 bases. V lost 5 bases and J lost 2; bases outside the gene matches: 9. Germline V lookup: CDR1 LGHNT, CDR2 FRNRAP. The CDR3 runs to 15 residues. CDR3 in DNA: TGTGCTAGTGGTCTCCCGAAGCAGGGGGCCTACGAGCAGTACTTC. It translates to CASGLPKQGAYEQYF.

In this sample, this clonotype turned up a few times. This chain links TRBV15 with TRBJ2-3; no firm D call. Looked up from germline, CDR1 is LNHNV and CDR2 is YYDKDF (reference sequence). The CDR3 runs 12 residues. Trimming removed 0 bases from V and 6 bases from J, with 4 bases in between. The CDR3 coding sequence is TGTGCCACCAGCAGAGATCTGGATACGCAGTATTTT. Translation: CATSRDLDTQYF.

The CDR3 is CASSSVWGAKVDQPQHF. The CDR3 nucleotides are TGTGCCAGCAGTTCGGTATGGGGGGCAAAAGTCGATCAGCCCCAGCATTTT. The chain carries TRBV27 and TRBJ1-5; TRBD1 might be the D (6 bases). The length of the CDR3 is 17 residues. From germline, CDR1 is MNHEY and CDR2 SMNVEV (reference sequence). V lost 4 bases to trimming and J lost 5 bases, with 21 bases between them.

This clonotype was seen at least ten times. The chain links TRBV7-3 to TRBJ2-4; D is undetermined. This CDR3 has 15 amino acids. In germline, CDR1 is SGHTA, CDR2 FQGTGA. Trimming left V 2 bases short and J 8 bases short, with 16 bases between. For the CDR3, the DNA is TGTGCCAGCAGCTTAGGCAGGTCCTCGTCCGACATTCAGTACTTC. Amino acid sequence: CASSLGRSSSDIQYF.

This clonotype was observed a handful of times. The CDR3 DNA follows: TGTGCCAGCAGTTACCAGATCGACAGGCGGAACACTGAAGCTTTCTTT. It specifies CASSYQIDRRNTEAFF. The chain employs TRBV6-1 and TRBJ1-1; D possibly corresponds to TRBD1 (6 bases). The CDR3 spans 16 residues. CDR1 and CDR2 from the germline V gene are MNHNS and SASEGT. V was pared by 5 bases and J by 1 base, with 17 bases between.

This rearrangement joins TRBV7-9 to TRBJ2-7, with TRBD1 matching 9 bases. V gave up 4 bases and J gave up 5 bases; unmatched junction bases: 6. Germline V gene lookup returns CDR1 SEHNR and CDR2 FQNEAQ (reference sequence). The CDR3 is 14 residues long. CDR3 protein: CASSYSGTGNEQYF. CDR3 in DNA: TGTGCCAGCAGCTACTCCGGGACAGGGAACGAGCAGTACTTC.

This clonotype has at least ten counts. The chain links TRBV5-1 to TRBJ2-7; no clear D gene. In germline, CDR1 is SGHRS, CDR2 YFSETQ. The ends were cut back, 5 bases at V and 2 bases at J, with 14 bases in the middle. The CDR3 consists of 14 residues. The CDR3 DNA follows: TGCGCCAGCAGAGCTATCCGTGGGCCCTACGAGCAGTACTTC. Translated: CASRAIRGPYEQYF. Together with reference TRBV5-1 and TRBJ2-7, the CDR3 gives the full variable domain: KAGVTQTPRYLIKTRGQQVTLSCSPISGHRSVSWYQQTPGQGLQFLFEYFSETQRNKGNFPGRFSGRQFSNSRSEMNVSTLELGDSALYLCASRAIRGPYEQYFGPGTRLTVT.

This clonotype was detected once. A much larger clonotype is one base distant, so this may be a read error. The chain uses TRBV10-3 and TRBJ1-4; 7 bases match TRBD1. V dropped 10 bases and J dropped 8; count of bases not matched to a gene: 16. CDR1 and CDR2 (germline): ENHRY, SYGVKD. The CDR3 is 15 amino acids. This CDR3 is CASRAPTGSNEKLFF. The CDR3 nucleotides read TGTGCCAGCAGGGCCCCGACAGGGTCGAACGAAAAACTGTTTTTT.

The J gene is TRBJ2-3, the V gene TRBV29-1; the D gene could be TRBD1 or TRBD2 (6 bases each). The V end lost 6 bases, the J end lost 6 bases, and 16 bases lay between the germline ends. The germline CDR1 and CDR2 sequences are SQVTM and ANQGSEA. The CDR3 sequence is 13 residues long. CDR3 residues: CSVVRGAGDTQYF. In DNA form, the CDR3 reads TGCAGCGTGGTAAGGGGGGCGGGGGATACGCAGTATTTT.

The V and J genes are TRBV5-6 and TRBJ1-2, with 10 bases lining up with TRBD1. Trimming at V came to 5 bases and at J to 4 bases, leaving 5 bases not matched to a gene. CDR1 is SGHDT, CDR2 YYEEEE, per germline. The CDR3 length is 14 residues. The CDR3 reads CASRKRQGAYGYTF. The CDR3 region has the DNA TGTGCCAGCAGAAAACGACAGGGGGCCTATGGCTACACCTTC.

The chain has TRBV12-3 or TRBV12-4 and TRBJ1-5; 8 bases match TRBD1. V shed 5 bases and J 11 bases; nucleotides not matched to a gene: 17. This CDR3 has 16 residues. CDR3 region: CASSLGQGGLWETQHF. The CDR3 DNA sequence: TGTGCCAGCAGTCTCGGACAGGGAGGATTGTGGGAGACCCAGCATTTT.

This clonotype was seen ten or more times. V gene TRBV19 combines with J gene TRBJ1-5; D is unresolved. The CDR3 has 17 amino acids. Trimming removed 4 bases at V and 4 bases at J, with 20 bases between. In germline, CDR1 is LNHDA, CDR2 SQIVND (reference sequence). CDR3 bases: TGTGCCAGTAGTAATCCGGGCCTTGGGGTAGGGAATCAGCCCCAGCATTTT. This sequence encodes CASSNPGLGVGNQPQHF.

The chain is built from TRBV5-1 and TRBJ2-5; D possibly corresponds to TRBD1 (5 bases). CDR3 length: 11 amino acids. V was cut by 4 bases and J by 6 bases, with 7 bases left in between. Looked up from germline, CDR1 is SGHRS and CDR2 is YFSETQ. In DNA, the CDR3 is TGCGCCAGCAGCCCGGACAAGACCCAGTACTTC. The encoded protein is CASSPDKTQYF.